This TCR beta chain was identified in a study of T cell changes during pregnancy in multiple sclerosis. Profiling relied on immunoSEQ multiplex PCR, and the TCRdb table lists in-frame clones only, not all of them. Here the sample spans 55,000 to 75,000 clones, approximately 95% being singletons. The CDR3 spans 17 residues. Losses at the gene ends were 4 bases for V and 6 bases for J; bases not matched to a gene: 14. CDR1 and CDR2 from the germline V gene are MDHEN and SYDVKM. This chain connects TRBV28 to TRBJ2-5; 10 nucleotides match TRBD2. The origin of this receptor is a female donor with multiple sclerosis, enrolled in a pregnancy study. Sequencing used CD8+ T cells from peripheral blood mononuclear cells, obtained in the second trimester of pregnancy. The DNA of the CDR3 is TGTGCCAGCAGTTCGAAGCGGGAGGGAATTCTACGGAAGACCCAGTACTTC. Translated: CASSSKREGILRKTQYF.